Listed here are 20 T cell receptor beta chains from one sample, sequenced in a study of memory CD4+ T cells and cytomegalovirus serostatus. TCRdb's table, derived via immunoSEQ multiplex PCR, lists solely in-frame clones and lacks some. This table holds tens of thousands of clones, around 74% found once. The sort gate was single viable CD3+CD4+CD8-CD45RO+ cells for memory CD4+ T cells. The sequenced material came from memory CD4+ T cells from blood. These receptors originate from an adult in good health and CMV-seronegative. Some clones in this sample may be carry-over from other donors' samples.

On this clone: Other DNA sequences in the sample encode the same CDR3. The chain employs TRBV10-3 and TRBJ1-2; D remains unclear. Trimming shortened V by 3 bases and J by 3 bases, and 8 bases separated the two germline ends. The germline V gene encodes CDR1 ENHRY and CDR2 SYGVKD. The CDR3 runs to 13 residues. CDR3 loop: CAISDGRDYGYTF. The CDR3 nucleotides are TGTGCCATCAGTGATGGGAGAGACTATGGCTACACCTTC.

This clone was seen a few times. A read error may account for a junction end that differs from germline. Other DNA sequences in the sample encode the same CDR3. V and J are TRBV7-6 and TRBJ2-7; D unclear. The V gene's germline CDR1 is SGHVS and CDR2 FNYEAQ. The CDR3 has 13 residues. The CDR3 loop is CASSFDSLGEQYF. CDR3 coding DNA: TGCGCCAGCAGCTTCGACTCCCTTGGCGAGCAGTACTTC.

V usage is TRBV4-3 and J usage is TRBJ2-1; 8 nucleotides line up with TRBD2. This CDR3 region has 15 residues. Germline-derived CDR1 and CDR2 are LGHNA and YSLEER. Trimming took 1 base from V and 4 from J; bases not matched to a gene: 3. The CDR3 bases are TGCGCCAGCAGCCAAGCTACTAGCGGATACAATGAGCAGTTCTTC. Residues: CASSQATSGYNEQFF.

In its sample, this clone was seen a few times. The rearrangement joins TRBV30 to TRBJ2-2; D may correspond to TRBD1 or TRBD2 (6 bases each). V was trimmed by 5 bases and J by 1 base, leaving 11 bases between them. This CDR3 is 14 amino acids long. Germline assignment: CDR1 GTSNPN and CDR2 SVGIG (reference sequence). CDR3 region: CAWGGGWNTGELFF. The CDR3 nucleotides are TGTGCCTGGGGAGGGGGATGGAACACCGGGGAGCTGTTTTTT.

V gene TRBV15 combines with J gene TRBJ2-3, with D perhaps matching TRBD1 or TRBD2 (6 bases each). The CDR3 is made up of 16 amino acids. Germline V gene data show CDR1 as LNHNV and CDR2 as YYDKDF (reference sequence). Trimming left V 0 bases short and J 2 bases short, with 12 bases between. The CDR3 DNA reads as TGTGCCACCAGCAGAGATGCTAGGGGGGACACAGATACGCAGTATTTT. Protein sequence: CATSRDARGDTDTQYF.

V gene TRBV11-3 combines with J gene TRBJ2-1; TRBD2 matches 9 bases. Germline lookup yields CDR1 SGHNT and CDR2 YENEEA. The V gene end was trimmed by 1 base and the J gene end by 10 bases; junction bases not matched to a gene: 14. The length of the CDR3 is 17 residues. Here the CDR3 reads CASSLGGGTSRPGEQFF. CDR3 DNA: TGTGCCAGCAGCTTAGGGGGGGGGACTAGCCGCCCCGGAGAGCAGTTCTTC.

The chain uses TRBV6-1 and TRBJ2-7; D unclear. Trimming shortened V by 2 bases and J by 2 bases, and 7 bases separated the two germline ends. The CDR3 totals 13 residues. Germline CDR1 reads MNHNS; CDR2 reads SASEGT. The CDR3 loop is CASSEFKAYEQYF. In DNA, the CDR3 is TGTGCCAGCAGTGAATTCAAGGCCTACGAGCAGTACTTC.

The chain joins TRBV10-3 to TRBJ1-3; TRBD1 is a possible D gene (6 bases). From germline, CDR1 is ENHRY and CDR2 SYGVKD. The CDR3 runs to 16 residues. The V end lost 0 bases, the J end lost 4 bases, and 13 bases lay between the germline ends. This chain's CDR3 is CAISESPGAQGNTIYF. CDR3 nucleotides: TGTGCCATCAGTGAGTCTCCGGGGGCGCAAGGAAACACCATATATTTT.

This clone was picked up a small number of times. CDR3 nucleotide sequence: TGTGCCTGGAGCTTTACAGGGGGGGAAGCTTTCTTT. Its protein product is CAWSFTGGEAFF. The chain carries TRBV30 and TRBJ1-1; 8 bases are shared with TRBD1. The V and J ends lost 3 bases and 8 bases, in that order; junction bases with no gene match: 5. Germline loops: CDR1 GTSNPN, CDR2 SVGIG (reference sequence). This CDR3 has 12 amino acids.

The V call is TRBV4-1, the J call TRBJ2-5; 10 nucleotides line up with TRBD2. Trimming took 0 bases from V and 4 from J; bases not matched to a gene: 8. The CDR3 spans 17 residues. The germline gives CDR1 MGHRA, CDR2 YSYEKL. CDR3 sequence (DNA): TGCGCCAGCAGCCAAGATGGAGCGGGGGGGCGTGTAGAGACCCAGTACTTC. This codes for CASSQDGAGGRVETQYF.

The chain couples TRBV7-2 to TRBJ2-5; TRBD2 matches at 10 bases. V was clipped by 6 bases and J by 4 bases; unmatched bases: 2. Germline values: CDR1 SGHTA, CDR2 FQGNSA. The CDR3 totals 13 residues. For the CDR3, the DNA is TGTGCCAGCAGTTCTAGCGGGGGAGAGACCCAGTACTTC. This translates into CASSSSGGETQYF.

The V call is TRBV5-6, the J call TRBJ1-2; weak D call: TRBD1 (5 bases). V was pared by 5 bases and J by 4 bases, with 21 bases between. Germline assignment: CDR1 SGHDT and CDR2 YYEEEE. The CDR3 totals 16 residues. CDR3 sequence reads: CASSPSLARVVYGYTF. CDR3 in DNA: TGTGCCAGCAGTCCCAGCTTGGCCAGGGTTGTCTATGGCTACACCTTC.

This chain joins TRBV19 and TRBJ2-2; TRBD1 agrees at 8 bases. CDR1 is LNHDA and CDR2 is SQIVND in the germline V gene (reference sequence). The CDR3 totals 14 residues. The V segment lost 4 bases and the J segment 9 bases; nucleotides outside the gene matches: 7. CDR3 protein: CASSREDRVWELFF. As DNA, the CDR3 is TGTGCCAGTAGTAGAGAGGACAGGGTTTGGGAGCTGTTTTTT.

This clone was seen a single time. The V gene is TRBV7-8, the J gene TRBJ1-1; D is undetermined. CDR1 and CDR2 from the germline V gene are SGHVS and FQNEAQ. The CDR3 consists of 12 residues. Trimming removed 3 bases from V and 5 bases from J, with 7 bases in between. The CDR3 DNA follows: TGTGCCAGCAGCTTGGTATTTACTGAAGCTTTCTTT. Translating gives CASSLVFTEAFF. Full variable domain (missing parts from reference TRBV7-8 and TRBJ1-1): GAGVSQSPRYKVAKRGQDVALRCDPISGHVSLFWYQQALGQGPEFLTYFQNEAQLDKSGLPSDRFFAERPEGSVSTLKIQRTQQEDSAVYLCASSLVFTEAFFGQGTRLTVV.

The V gene is TRBV6-1, the J gene TRBJ2-7; no reliable D call. The CDR3 sequence is 12 residues long. CDR1 MNHNS and CDR2 SASEGT come from the germline V gene. The V end was cut by 5 bases, the J end by 2 bases, with 7 bases between. DNA for the CDR3: TGTGCCAGCAGTTTTAGAGCCTACGAGCAGTACTTC. Its protein is CASSFRAYEQYF.

There are a few counts of this clone. The CDR3 DNA follows: TGTGCCAGCAGCTTGATTCTAGGGGTGTCCTACAATGAGCAGTTCTTC. Its translation is CASSLILGVSYNEQFF. V usage is TRBV5-6 and J usage is TRBJ2-1, with D maybe TRBD1 (5 bases). The length of the CDR3 is 16 residues. V dropped 1 base and J dropped 1 base, with 12 bases sitting between them. Germline V lookup: CDR1 SGHDT, CDR2 YYEEEE.

This chain connects TRBV5-4 to TRBJ1-2; 8 nucleotides match TRBD1. Germline CDR1 and CDR2: SGHNT and YYREEE (reference sequence). The CDR3 spans 16 residues. With 0 bases clipped from V and 8 bases from J, the junction kept 12 bases outside the gene matches. CDR3 sequence: CASSLAARGRGEGYTF. CDR3 in DNA: TGTGCCAGCAGCTTGGCCGCCAGGGGGCGCGGTGAGGGCTACACCTTC.

The chain couples TRBV6-1 to TRBJ1-6; D unclear. CDR3 length: 15 amino acids. Germline values: CDR1 MNHNS, CDR2 SASEGT. Trimming pared 2 bases from V and 4 bases from J, leaving 9 bases between. The CDR3 DNA is TGTGCCAGCAGTGAACTCGGCACTTATAATTCACCCCTCCACTTT. Translated: CASSELGTYNSPLHF.

The V and J genes are TRBV4-2 and TRBJ2-5, with 9 bases matching TRBD2. The CDR3 covers 15 residues. V lost 4 bases and J lost 4; bases outside the gene matches: 7. Germline assignment: CDR1 LGHNA and CDR2 YNFKEQ. The chain's CDR3 is CASSRYSGGGETQYF. CDR3 DNA sequence: TGTGCCAGCAGCCGATATAGCGGGGGCGGAGAGACCCAGTACTTC.

This chain uses TRBV7-2 with TRBJ1-6, with D unclear. CDR1 is SGHTA, CDR2 FQGNSA, per germline. This CDR3 comprises 16 residues. The V end lost 1 base, the J end lost 0 bases, and 7 bases lay between the germline ends. The CDR3 coding sequence is TGTGCCAGCAGCTTAGATCAAAGCTCCTATAATTCACCCCTCCACTTT. It is translated as CASSLDQSSYNSPLHF.